The rows below give T cell receptor beta chains drawn from one sample of a study of T cell responses to AZD1222 COVID-19 vaccine. Clones were sequenced by immunoSEQ multiplex PCR, and TCRdb holds only the in-frame ones, with some missing. The data contain about 150,000 clones, more than 75% of them singletons. The input for sequencing was peripheral blood, taken on day 0 of AZD1222 vaccination. Every receptor here comes from an adult in good health. Both conserved end residues are part of each CDR3. A D gene is named only where the DNA matches it firmly. Expanded clones get a size class; other rows say once, few or many, or leave the size out.

clone size	V gene	J gene	CDR3 length	D gene	CDR3 DNA	CDR3 protein
NA	TRBV6-2/TRBV6-3	TRBJ2-7	12	NA	TGTGCCAGCAGCCCAGGGGCCTACGAGCAGTACTTC	CASSPGAYEQYF
NA	TRBV9	TRBJ1-1	14	NA	TGTGCCAGCAGCCCGGGGTATGGGAACACTGAAGCTTTCTTT	CASSPGYGNTEAFF
NA	TRBV9	TRBJ2-4	14	NA	TGTGCCAGCAGCGCCACGACAGGCAAAAACATTCAGTACTTC	CASSATTGKNIQYF
few	TRBV7-2	TRBJ1-1	15	NA	TGTGCCAGCAGCCCCCTGGGGGCTGGAACGACTGAAGCTTTCTTT	CASSPLGAGTTEAFF
NA	TRBV11-3	TRBJ1-4	19	TRBD1	TGTGCCAGCAGCGGGAGAGCCGGGACAGGATCCTCAACTAATGAAAAACTGTTTTTT	CASSGRAGTGSSTNEKLFF
NA	TRBV12-3/TRBV12-4	TRBJ1-2	12	TRBD1	TGTGCCAGCAGCCCCAGGGGGAATGGCTACACCTTC	CASSPRGNGYTF
NA	TRBV15	TRBJ2-3	16	TRBD2	TGTGCCACCAGCAGAGGACGGGGGGACTACACAGATACGCAGTATTTT	CATSRGRGDYTDTQYF
NA	TRBV5-6	TRBJ1-2	13	NA	TGTGCCAGCAGCTTGGGACAGAACTATGGCTACACCTTC	CASSLGQNYGYTF
NA	TRBV5-1	TRBJ1-1	12	NA	TGCGCCAGCTACAGGGAGGGGACTGAAGCTTTCTTT	CASYREGTEAFF
NA	TRBV15	TRBJ2-1	13	NA	TGTGCCACAGGACCGGGGAGTTACAATGAGCAGTTCTTC	CATGPGSYNEQFF
NA	TRBV5-4	TRBJ1-2	13	NA	TGTGCCAGCAGCCGGGGAGGGGTCGATGGCTACACCTTC	CASSRGGVDGYTF
once	TRBV14	TRBJ1-1	14	NA	TGTGCCAGCAGCCCCTGGGGTGGGAACACTGAAGCTTTCTTT	CASSPWGGNTEAFF
NA	TRBV12-3/TRBV12-4	TRBJ1-5	13	NA	TGTGCCAGCAGTTTGGCTAGCAATCAGCCCCAGCATTTT	CASSLASNQPQHF
NA	TRBV27	TRBJ1-5	14	NA	TGTGCCAGCAGGACGACAGGAAACAATCAGCCCCAGCATTTT	CASRTTGNNQPQHF
NA	TRBV6-5	TRBJ1-4	14	TRBD1	TGTGCCACTTCGGACAGGGCTATGAGTGAAAAACTGTTTTTT	CATSDRAMSEKLFF
NA	TRBV7-9	TRBJ1-3	14	TRBD1	TGTGCCAGCAGTGGGACAGGGACCGGAAACACCATATATTTT	CASSGTGTGNTIYF
NA	TRBV6-4	TRBJ1-2	13	NA	TGTGCCAGCAGCGTGGAGGGCGGCTATGGCTACACCTTC	CASSVEGGYGYTF
NA	TRBV19	TRBJ1-5	16	NA	TGTGCCAGTAGGAGCTACGGGACGGGAAGCAATCAGCCCCAGCATTTT	CASRSYGTGSNQPQHF
NA	TRBV7-6	TRBJ1-5	15	TRBD1	TGTGCCAGCAGCTTAGGGACGGACAGGGGACAGCCCCAGCATTTT	CASSLGTDRGQPQHF
NA	TRBV7-6	TRBJ2-3	15	TRBD2	TGTGCCAGCAGCTTAGGGACTAGCGGCACAGATACGCAGTATTTT	CASSLGTSGTDTQYF
NA	TRBV5-1	TRBJ2-3	13	NA	TGCGCCAGCAGCTTGGGGTGGAGAGATACGCAGTATTTT	CASSLGWRDTQYF
NA	TRBV7-3	TRBJ1-1	13	NA	TGTGCCAGCAGCTTACAACAGAACACTGAAGCTTTCTTT	CASSLQQNTEAFF
NA	TRBV7-8	TRBJ1-1	15	TRBD1	TGTGCCAGCAGCGCATCCAGGGGGCTGCTCACTGAAGCTTTCTTT	CASSASRGLLTEAFF
once	TRBV28	TRBJ1-6	15	NA	TGTGCCAGCAGTTTACCTCAGGGAGGAAATTCACCCCTCCACTTT	CASSLPQGGNSPLHF
NA	TRBV9	TRBJ1-4	14	NA	TGTGCCAGCAGCGGGTCGGACTATAATGAAAAACTGTTTTTT	CASSGSDYNEKLFF
NA	TRBV3-1/TRBV3-2	TRBJ1-1	16	TRBD1	TGTGCCAGCAGCCGAGACCTCGGGACAGGGGAGACTGAAGCTTTCTTT	CASSRDLGTGETEAFF
NA	TRBV2	TRBJ2-2	13	NA	TGTGCCACCCTAGGGGCGAACACCGGGGAGCTGTTTTTT	CATLGANTGELFF
NA	TRBV28	TRBJ2-1	14	NA	TGTGCCAGCAGTTTAGTAGGGCTTGACAATGAGCAGTTCTTC	CASSLVGLDNEQFF
NA	TRBV4-1	TRBJ2-1	19	TRBD2	TGCGCCAGCAGCTCCCCGGGACTAGCAGCCGGCCCCTCCTACAATGAGCAGTTCTTC	CASSSPGLAAGPSYNEQFF
NA	TRBV30	TRBJ1-2	13	NA	TGTGCCTCGGAGACTGCAGGGGTGGAGGGCTACACCTTC	CASETAGVEGYTF
NA	TRBV7-3	TRBJ1-1	13	NA	TGTGCCAGCAGCCCATTCGTAAACACTGAAGCTTTCTTT	CASSPFVNTEAFF
NA	TRBV5-5	TRBJ2-3	14	NA	TGTGCCAGCAGCTTCGCGACAGGAACAGATACGCAGTATTTT	CASSFATGTDTQYF
NA	TRBV24-1	TRBJ1-3	13	NA	TGTGCAACTGCCGGGACAAGGGAAAACACCATATATTTT	CATAGTRENTIYF
NA	TRBV6-5	TRBJ1-2	14	TRBD1	TGTGCCAGCAGTCAGGACAGGTCCAGCTATGGCTACACCTTC	CASSQDRSSYGYTF
NA	TRBV28	TRBJ1-2	14	NA	TGTGCCAGCAGTTTAGTCATCGGGTTTTATGGCTACACCTTC	CASSLVIGFYGYTF
NA	TRBV7-2	TRBJ2-6	17	NA	TGTGCCAGCAGCAAGGGGGGGGCTGCCCCCGGGGCCAACGTCCTGACTTTC	CASSKGGAAPGANVLTF
NA	TRBV19	TRBJ1-3	13	NA	TGTGCCACCCATCAGGGAGCTGGAAACACCATATATTTT	CATHQGAGNTIYF
NA	TRBV27	TRBJ2-3	17	TRBD2	TGTGCCAGCAGTTTCCAAGGACTAGCGGGAGGCACAGATACGCAGTATTTT	CASSFQGLAGGTDTQYF
NA	TRBV30	TRBJ1-1	16	NA	TGTGCCTGGGGTAAAGCGGGCGGGGGAGGTAAAGCTGAAGCTTTCTTT	CAWGKAGGGGKAEAFF
NA	TRBV6-4	TRBJ2-7	13	TRBD2	TGTGCCAGCAATAGCGGGAAGGGCTACGAGCAGTACTTC	CASNSGKGYEQYF
NA	TRBV9	TRBJ2-3	16	NA	TGTGCCAGCAGCGTAGTGGGCCAGGCGAGCACAGATACGCAGTATTTT	CASSVVGQASTDTQYF
NA	TRBV19	TRBJ1-2	17	TRBD1	TGTGCCAGTAGTATCAACCGTTCAGGGGGTTCCGAGAATGGCTACACCTTC	CASSINRSGGSENGYTF
NA	TRBV9	TRBJ2-2	15	TRBD1	TGTGCCAGCAGCGGCGGGACAGGGAAAGCCGGGGAGCTGTTTTTT	CASSGGTGKAGELFF
once	TRBV5-1	TRBJ1-2	15	TRBD1	TGCGCCAGCAGCTCCCCGGACAGGGGAACCTATGGCTACACCTTC	CASSSPDRGTYGYTF
NA	TRBV19	TRBJ1-5	15	TRBD1	TGTGCCAGTAAGACATGGGGACAGGGCGGTCAGCCCCAGCATTTT	CASKTWGQGGQPQHF
NA	TRBV6-2/TRBV6-3	TRBJ2-3	15	NA	TGTGCCAGCAGTTATGCTACGCTGGCCACAGATACGCAGTATTTT	CASSYATLATDTQYF
NA	TRBV2	TRBJ1-5	14	NA	TGTGCCAGCAGACAAAACGCGGGGAACCAGCCCCAGCATTTT	CASRQNAGNQPQHF
NA	TRBV11-2	TRBJ1-2	12	NA	TGTGCCAGCAGCTTATATCGGGATGGCTACACCTTC	CASSLYRDGYTF
NA	TRBV7-8	TRBJ2-3	16	NA	TGTGCCAGCAGCCGTTCGGGGGGCCTAGGGGCAGATACGCAGTATTTT	CASSRSGGLGADTQYF
NA	TRBV3-1/TRBV3-2	TRBJ1-3	15	TRBD1	TGTGCCAGCAGCCAATTAAGGGGGCTAAGAAACACCATATATTTT	CASSQLRGLRNTIYF
once	TRBV2	TRBJ1-1	14	NA	TGTGCCAGCAGTGAAGCGCTTCGGGGGGCTGAAGCTTTCTTT	CASSEALRGAEAFF
NA	TRBV15	TRBJ1-1	15	TRBD1	TGTGCCACCAGCGGGGGACAGGGGTGGGGCACTGAAGCTTTCTTT	CATSGGQGWGTEAFF